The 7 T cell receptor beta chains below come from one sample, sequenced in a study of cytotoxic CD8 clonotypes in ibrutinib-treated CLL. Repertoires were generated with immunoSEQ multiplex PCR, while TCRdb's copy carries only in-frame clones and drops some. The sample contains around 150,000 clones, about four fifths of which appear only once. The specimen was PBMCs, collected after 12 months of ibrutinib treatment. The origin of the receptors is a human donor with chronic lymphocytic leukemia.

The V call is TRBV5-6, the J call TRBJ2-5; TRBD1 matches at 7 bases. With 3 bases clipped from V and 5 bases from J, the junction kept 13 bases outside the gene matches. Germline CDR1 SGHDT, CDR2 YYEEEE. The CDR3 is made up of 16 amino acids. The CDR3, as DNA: TGTGCCAGCAGCTACGAACGGACAGGAGGTGGGGAGACCCAGTACTTC. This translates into CASSYERTGGGETQYF.

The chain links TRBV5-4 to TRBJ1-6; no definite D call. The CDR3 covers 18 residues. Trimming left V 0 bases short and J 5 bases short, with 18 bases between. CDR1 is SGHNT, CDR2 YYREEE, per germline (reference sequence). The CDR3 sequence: CASSLAPVKAHDNSPLHF. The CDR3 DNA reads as TGTGCCAGCAGCTTGGCCCCAGTCAAAGCCCATGATAATTCACCCCTCCACTTT.

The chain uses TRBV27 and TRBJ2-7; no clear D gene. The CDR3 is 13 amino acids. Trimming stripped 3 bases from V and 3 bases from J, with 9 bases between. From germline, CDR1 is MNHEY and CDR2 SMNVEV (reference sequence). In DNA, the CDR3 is TGTGCCAGCAGTTTCCGAGGTGACTACGAGCAGTACTTC. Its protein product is CASSFRGDYEQYF.

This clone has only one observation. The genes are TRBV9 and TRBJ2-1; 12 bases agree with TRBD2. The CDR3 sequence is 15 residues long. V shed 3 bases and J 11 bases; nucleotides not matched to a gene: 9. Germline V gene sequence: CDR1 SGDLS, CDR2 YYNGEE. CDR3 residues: CASSAPGLAGLQQFF. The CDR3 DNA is TGTGCCAGCAGCGCCCCGGGACTAGCGGGTCTACAGCAGTTCTTC.

The CDR3 loop is CASSLRGRDSGGYTF. Written as DNA, the CDR3 is TGTGCCAGCAGCTTGAGGGGCCGGGACAGCGGCGGCTACACCTTC. This sequence joins TRBV5-4 and TRBJ1-2; 7 nucleotides line up with TRBD1. This CDR3 has 15 amino acids. J lost 8 bases, V lost 1 base, and 11 bases had no gene match. In germline, CDR1 is SGHNT, CDR2 YYREEE (reference sequence).

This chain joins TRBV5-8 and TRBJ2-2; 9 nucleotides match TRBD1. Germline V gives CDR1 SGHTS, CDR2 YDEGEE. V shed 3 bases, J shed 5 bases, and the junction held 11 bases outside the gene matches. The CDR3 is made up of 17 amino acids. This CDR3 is CASSSNPGTGYTGELFF. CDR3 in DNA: TGTGCCAGCAGCTCTAATCCCGGGACAGGGTATACCGGGGAGCTGTTTTTT.

The CDR3 spells CASSTGGQTNEKLFF. The CDR3 DNA is TGTGCCAGCAGTACAGGGGGCCAAACTAATGAAAAACTGTTTTTT. The V gene is TRBV28, the J gene TRBJ1-4; 9 nucleotides agree with TRBD1. In germline, CDR1 is MDHEN, CDR2 SYDVKM. The CDR3 loop spans 15 amino acids. V was clipped by 5 bases and J by 1 base; unmatched bases: 2.